This entry is about one T cell receptor beta chain. What it binds is not known. The entry originates in a study of PD-1 blockade in classical Hodgkin lymphoma. Regarding the study as a whole: Prior to therapy, complete responders displayed diversity much like that of newly diagnosed patients. A significant rise in TCR diversity by C4D1 was seen for CD4+ but not CD8+ cells.

Time point specified: cycle 4 day 1 (C4D1), after more than five weeks of nivolumab. Each and every patient relapsed after autologous stem cell transplantation, and patients got differing brentuximab vedotin exposure. Complete response, partial response or progressive disease constituted the best response categories observed. TCRdb keeps only in-frame clones here, not all; method: immunoSEQ multiplex PCR. The table has around 57,000 clones, around 86% seen once. This clonotype was sampled from a human donor with classical Hodgkin lymphoma. The sample in question was peripheral blood mononuclear cells (PBMCs), obtained before the fourth cycle of nivolumab.

The CDR3, as DNA: TGTGCCAGCAGTTTATTTACAGGGGAAGCAGCAAAACTGTTTTTT. Its translation is CASSLFTGEAAKLFF. This chain connects TRBV28 to TRBJ1-4; 7 bases are a match to TRBD1. After removal of 1 base from V and 10 bases from J, the junction contained 9 bases not matched to a gene. The CDR3 contains 15 residues. Germline CDR1 is MDHEN and CDR2 is SYDVKM.